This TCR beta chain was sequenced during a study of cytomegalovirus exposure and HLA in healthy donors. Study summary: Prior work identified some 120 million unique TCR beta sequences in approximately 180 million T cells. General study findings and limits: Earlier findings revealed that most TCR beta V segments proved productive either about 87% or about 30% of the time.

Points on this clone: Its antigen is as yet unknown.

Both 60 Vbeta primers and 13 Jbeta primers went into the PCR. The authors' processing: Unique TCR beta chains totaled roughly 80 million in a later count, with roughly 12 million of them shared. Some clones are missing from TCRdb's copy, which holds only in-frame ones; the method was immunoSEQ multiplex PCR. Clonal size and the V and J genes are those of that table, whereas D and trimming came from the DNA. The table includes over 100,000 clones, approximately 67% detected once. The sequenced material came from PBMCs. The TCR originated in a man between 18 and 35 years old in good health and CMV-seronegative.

CDR3 protein: CASTPGGYGYTF. In DNA, the CDR3 is TGTGCCAGCACCCCAGGGGGTTATGGCTACACCTTC. V usage is TRBV6-5 and J usage is TRBJ1-2; TRBD1 agrees at 7 bases. CDR1 and CDR2 from the germline V gene are MNHEY and SVGAGI. The V gene end was trimmed by 7 bases and the J gene end by 5 bases; junction bases not matched to a gene: 4. The CDR3 sequence is 12 residues long.